The clone carrying this T cell receptor (beta chain) was observed at least ten times. CDR1 is LGHDT and CDR2 is YNNKEL in the germline V gene (reference sequence). The CDR3 covers 15 residues. The V gene lost 0 bases and the J gene lost 5 bases, with 13 bases spanning the gap. The data are from a study of early T cells in non-severe SARS-CoV-2 infection. Study as a whole: Bulk RNA isolated from unsorted whole blood underwent sequencing; chains were not paired.

Via MiXCR, TCRdb re-called the 5' RACE reads, giving one row per CDR3 protein. This sample yields roughly 40,000 distinct CDR3 sequences, of which 4% are seen a single time; less than 4% belongs to the top ten. The receptor was isolated from an adult who was a healthcare worker with PCR-confirmed SARS-CoV-2 infection or an uninfected control (not recorded which). The sample consisted of whole blood. This chain connects TRBV3-1 to TRBJ1-2; the D is unclear. The CDR3 sequence: CASSQDMVGSYGYTF. The CDR3 DNA is TGTGCCAGCAGCCAAGATATGGTCGGGTCGTATGGCTACACCTTC.